The 2 T cell receptor beta chains below all came from one sample that was sequenced in a study of T cell responses to AZD1222 COVID-19 vaccine. Data came from immunoSEQ multiplex PCR; TCRdb stores just in-frame clones and leaves some out. The table lists about 84,000 clones, about 85% of them singletons, with over 1.2% in the top ten. Sequenced here: peripheral blood, sampled on day 0 of AZD1222 vaccination. The receptors derive from an adult in good health.

The chain uses TRBV7-8 and TRBJ1-5, with D unresolved. The CDR3 is made up of 14 amino acids. Germline V gene sequence: CDR1 SGHVS, CDR2 FQNEAQ. The V gene lost 0 bases and the J gene lost 4 bases, with 7 bases spanning the gap. Written as DNA, the CDR3 is TGTGCCAGCAGCTTAGCGTTGGGGAATCAGCCCCAGCATTTT. Translated, it gives CASSLALGNQPQHF.

The chain is built from TRBV6-4 and TRBJ2-2; TRBD2 might be the D (5 bases). The germline gives CDR1 MRHNA, CDR2 SNTAGT. CDR3 size: 15 residues. Trimming shortened V by 6 bases and J by 0 bases, and 11 bases separated the two germline ends. CDR3 DNA: TGTGCCAGCAGCCAGACTACCGCGAACACCGGGGAGCTGTTTTTT. It translates to CASSQTTANTGELFF.